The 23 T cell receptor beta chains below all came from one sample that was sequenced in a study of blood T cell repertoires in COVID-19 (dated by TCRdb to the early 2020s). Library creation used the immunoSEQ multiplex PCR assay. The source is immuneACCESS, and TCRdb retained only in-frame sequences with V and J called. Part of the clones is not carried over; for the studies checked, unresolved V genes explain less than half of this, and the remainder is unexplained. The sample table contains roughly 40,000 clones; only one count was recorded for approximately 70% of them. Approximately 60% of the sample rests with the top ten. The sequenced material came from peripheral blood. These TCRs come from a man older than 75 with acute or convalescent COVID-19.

CDR3 loop: CAWKVAGASNFYGYTF. Here the CDR3 DNA reads TGTGCCTGGAAGGTGGCGGGGGCCTCGAATTTCTATGGCTACACCTTC. The V call is TRBV30, the J call TRBJ1-2; weak D call: TRBD1 (6 bases). Germline V CDR1 and CDR2: GTSNPN, SVGIG (reference sequence). The CDR3 contains 16 residues. The ends were cut back, 4 bases at V and 4 bases at J, with 22 bases in the middle. The full variable domain, with the rest looked up from reference TRBV30 and TRBJ1-2, is SQTIHQWPATLVQPVGSPLSLECTVEGTSNPNLYWYRQAAGRGLQLLFYSVGIGQISSEVPQNLSASRPQDRQFILSSKKLLLSDSGFYLCAWKVAGASNFYGYTFGSGTRLTVV.

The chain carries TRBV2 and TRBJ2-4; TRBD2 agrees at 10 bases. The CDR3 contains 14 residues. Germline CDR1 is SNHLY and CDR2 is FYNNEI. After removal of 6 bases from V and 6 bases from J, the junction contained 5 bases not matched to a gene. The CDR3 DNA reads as TGTGCCAGCAGCCTAGCGGGAGCGGGAAACATTCAGTACTTC. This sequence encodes CASSLAGAGNIQYF.

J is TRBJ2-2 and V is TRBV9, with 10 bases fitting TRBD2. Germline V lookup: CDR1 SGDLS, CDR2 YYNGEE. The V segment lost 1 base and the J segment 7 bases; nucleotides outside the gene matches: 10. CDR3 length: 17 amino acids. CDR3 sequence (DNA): TGTGCCAGCAGCGTAACGCCACTAGCGGGATTTAACGGGGAGCTGTTTTTT. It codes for CASSVTPLAGFNGELFF.

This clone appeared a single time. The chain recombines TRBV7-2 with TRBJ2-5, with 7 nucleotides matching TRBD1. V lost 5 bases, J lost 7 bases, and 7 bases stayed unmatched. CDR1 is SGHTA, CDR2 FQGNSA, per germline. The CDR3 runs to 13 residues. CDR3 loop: CASSRGTARTQYF. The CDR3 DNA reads TGTGCCAGCAGCAGAGGGACAGCCAGGACCCAGTACTTC.

The CDR3 DNA is TGCGCCAGCAAGCCCGGGACAGGGGGCATCGGGAACACTGAAGCTTTCTTT. This codes for CASKPGTGGIGNTEAFF. V is TRBV4-1 and J is TRBJ1-1; 12 bases align to TRBD1. V shed 7 bases, J shed 1 base, and the junction held 10 bases outside the gene matches. The length of the CDR3 is 17 residues. The germline V gene has CDR1 MGHRA and CDR2 YSYEKL.

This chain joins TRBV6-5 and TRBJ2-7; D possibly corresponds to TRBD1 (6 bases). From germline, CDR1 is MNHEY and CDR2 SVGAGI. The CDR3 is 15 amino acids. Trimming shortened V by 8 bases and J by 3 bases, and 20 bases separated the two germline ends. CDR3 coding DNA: TGTGCCAGCGGCAGACAGGCGACGAACCTCTACGAGCAGTACTTC. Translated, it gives CASGRQATNLYEQYF.

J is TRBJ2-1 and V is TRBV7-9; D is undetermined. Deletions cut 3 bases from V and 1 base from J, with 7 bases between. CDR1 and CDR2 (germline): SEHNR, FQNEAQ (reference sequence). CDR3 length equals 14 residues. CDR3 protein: CASSFKSSYNEQFF. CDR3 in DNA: TGTGCCAGCAGCTTCAAGAGTTCCTACAATGAGCAGTTCTTC.

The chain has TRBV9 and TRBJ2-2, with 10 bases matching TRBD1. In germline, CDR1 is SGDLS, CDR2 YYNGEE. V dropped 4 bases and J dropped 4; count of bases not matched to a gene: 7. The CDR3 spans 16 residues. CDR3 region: CASSPRTGGSTGELFF. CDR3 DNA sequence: TGTGCCAGCAGCCCTCGGACAGGGGGAAGCACCGGGGAGCTGTTTTTT.

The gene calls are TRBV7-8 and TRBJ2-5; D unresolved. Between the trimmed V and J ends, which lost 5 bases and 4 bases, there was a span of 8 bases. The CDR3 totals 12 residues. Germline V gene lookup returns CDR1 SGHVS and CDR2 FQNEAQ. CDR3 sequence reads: CASSRPRETQYF. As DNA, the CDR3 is TGTGCCAGCAGCCGTCCCAGAGAGACCCAGTACTTC. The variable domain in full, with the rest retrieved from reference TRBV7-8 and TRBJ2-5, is GAGVSQSPRYKVAKRGQDVALRCDPISGHVSLFWYQQALGQGPEFLTYFQNEAQLDKSGLPSDRFFAERPEGSVSTLKIQRTQQEDSAVYLCASSRPRETQYFGPGTRLLVL.

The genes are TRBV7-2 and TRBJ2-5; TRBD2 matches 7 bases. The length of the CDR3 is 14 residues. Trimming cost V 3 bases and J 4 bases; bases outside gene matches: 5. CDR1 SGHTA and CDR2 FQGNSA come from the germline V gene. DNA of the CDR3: TGTGCCAGCAGCTTCCTGGGGGGGGGAGAGACCCAGTACTTC. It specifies CASSFLGGGETQYF.

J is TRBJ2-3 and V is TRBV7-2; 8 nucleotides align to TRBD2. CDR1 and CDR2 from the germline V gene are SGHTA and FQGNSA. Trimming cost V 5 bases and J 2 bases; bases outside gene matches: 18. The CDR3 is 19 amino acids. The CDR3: CASSPMLTSARFFTDTQYF. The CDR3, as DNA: TGTGCCAGCAGCCCTATGTTGACTAGCGCCCGCTTTTTCACAGATACGCAGTATTTT.

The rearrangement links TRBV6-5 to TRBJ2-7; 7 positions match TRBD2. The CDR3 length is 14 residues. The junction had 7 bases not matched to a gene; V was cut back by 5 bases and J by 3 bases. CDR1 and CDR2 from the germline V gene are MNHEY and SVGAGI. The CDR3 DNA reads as TGTGCCAGCAGTCGACTAGCAGGTTTCTACGAGCAGTACTTC. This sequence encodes CASSRLAGFYEQYF.

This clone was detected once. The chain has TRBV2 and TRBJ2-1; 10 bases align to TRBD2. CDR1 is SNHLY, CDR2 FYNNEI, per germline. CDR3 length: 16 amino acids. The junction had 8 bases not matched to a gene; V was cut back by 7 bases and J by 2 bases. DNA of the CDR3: TGTGCCAGCAACTCACCGCTAGCGGGAGCCTACAATGAGCAGTTCTTC. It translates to CASNSPLAGAYNEQFF.

In nucleotides, the CDR3 is TGTGCCATCAGTGGGAAACTAGCGGGAGTTTACGAGCAGTACTTC. Amino acids: CAISGKLAGVYEQYF. The chain employs TRBV10-3 and TRBJ2-7, with 11 bases that match TRBD2. V lost 4 bases and J lost 4; bases outside the gene matches: 6. This CDR3 region has 15 residues. Germline V gene lookup returns CDR1 ENHRY and CDR2 SYGVKD.

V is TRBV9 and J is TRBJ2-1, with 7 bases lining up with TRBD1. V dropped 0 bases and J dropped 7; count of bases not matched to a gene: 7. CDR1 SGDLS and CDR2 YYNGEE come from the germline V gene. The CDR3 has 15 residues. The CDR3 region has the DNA TGTGCCAGCAGCGTAGGAGGGGGCAGAGGAAATGAGCAGTTCTTC. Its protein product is CASSVGGGRGNEQFF.

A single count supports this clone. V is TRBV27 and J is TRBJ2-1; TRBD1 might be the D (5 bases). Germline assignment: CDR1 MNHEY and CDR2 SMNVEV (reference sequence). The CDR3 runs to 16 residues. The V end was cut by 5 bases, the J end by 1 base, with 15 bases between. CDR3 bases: TGTGCCAGCAGTCCTCAGGGCTCCCTATCCTACAATGAGCAGTTCTTC. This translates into CASSPQGSLSYNEQFF.

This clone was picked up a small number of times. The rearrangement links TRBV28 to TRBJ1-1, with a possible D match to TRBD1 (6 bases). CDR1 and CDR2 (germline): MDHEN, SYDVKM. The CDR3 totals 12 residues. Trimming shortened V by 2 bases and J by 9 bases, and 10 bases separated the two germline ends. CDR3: CASSLGQGKAFF. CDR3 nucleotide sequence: TGTGCCAGCAGTTTAGGCCAGGGGAAAGCTTTCTTT.

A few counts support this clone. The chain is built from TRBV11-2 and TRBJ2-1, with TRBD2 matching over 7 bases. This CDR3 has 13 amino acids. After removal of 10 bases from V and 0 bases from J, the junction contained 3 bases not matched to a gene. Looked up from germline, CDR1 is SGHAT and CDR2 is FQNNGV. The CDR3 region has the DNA TGTGCCACCCGCGGGAGCTCCTACAATGAGCAGTTCTTC. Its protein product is CATRGSSYNEQFF.

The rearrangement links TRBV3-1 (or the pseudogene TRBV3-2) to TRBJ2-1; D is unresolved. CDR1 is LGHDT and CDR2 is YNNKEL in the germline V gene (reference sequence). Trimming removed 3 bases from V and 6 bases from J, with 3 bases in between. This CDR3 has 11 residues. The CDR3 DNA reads TGTGCCAGCAGCCACCTCAATGAGCAGTTCTTC. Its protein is CASSHLNEQFF.

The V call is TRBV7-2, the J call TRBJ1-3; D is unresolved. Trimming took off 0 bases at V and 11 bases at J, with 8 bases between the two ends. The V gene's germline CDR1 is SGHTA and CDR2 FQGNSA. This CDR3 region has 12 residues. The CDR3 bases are TGTGCCAGCAGCTTAGCCCCCGGGGCCATATATTTT. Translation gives CASSLAPGAIYF.

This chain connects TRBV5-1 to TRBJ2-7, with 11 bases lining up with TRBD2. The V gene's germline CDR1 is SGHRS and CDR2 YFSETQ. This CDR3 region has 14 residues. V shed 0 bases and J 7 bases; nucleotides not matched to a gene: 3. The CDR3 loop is CASSLVAGGWEQYF. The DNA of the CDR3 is TGCGCCAGCAGCTTGGTAGCGGGAGGGTGGGAGCAGTACTTC.

The CDR3 spells CASSVGFSGTTDTQYF. Written as DNA, the CDR3 is TGTGCCAGCAGCGTAGGGTTTAGCGGGACAACAGATACGCAGTATTTT. This chain connects TRBV9 to TRBJ2-3, with TRBD2 identical over 8 bases. The CDR3 has 16 residues. The germline gives CDR1 SGDLS, CDR2 YYNGEE. The V segment lost 0 bases and the J segment 3 bases; nucleotides outside the gene matches: 6.

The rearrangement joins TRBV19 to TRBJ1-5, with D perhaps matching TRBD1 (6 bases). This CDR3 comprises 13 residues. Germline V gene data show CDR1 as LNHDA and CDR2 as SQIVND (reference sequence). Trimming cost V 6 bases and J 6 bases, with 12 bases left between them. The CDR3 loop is CASRNREGQPQHF. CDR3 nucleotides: TGTGCCAGTAGAAACAGGGAAGGTCAGCCCCAGCATTTT. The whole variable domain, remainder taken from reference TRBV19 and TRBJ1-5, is DGGITQSPKYLFRKEGQNVTLSCEQNLNHDAMYWYRQDPGQGLRLIYYSQIVNDFQKGDIAEGYSVSREKKESFPLTVTSAQKNPTAFYLCASRNREGQPQHFGDGTRLSIL.